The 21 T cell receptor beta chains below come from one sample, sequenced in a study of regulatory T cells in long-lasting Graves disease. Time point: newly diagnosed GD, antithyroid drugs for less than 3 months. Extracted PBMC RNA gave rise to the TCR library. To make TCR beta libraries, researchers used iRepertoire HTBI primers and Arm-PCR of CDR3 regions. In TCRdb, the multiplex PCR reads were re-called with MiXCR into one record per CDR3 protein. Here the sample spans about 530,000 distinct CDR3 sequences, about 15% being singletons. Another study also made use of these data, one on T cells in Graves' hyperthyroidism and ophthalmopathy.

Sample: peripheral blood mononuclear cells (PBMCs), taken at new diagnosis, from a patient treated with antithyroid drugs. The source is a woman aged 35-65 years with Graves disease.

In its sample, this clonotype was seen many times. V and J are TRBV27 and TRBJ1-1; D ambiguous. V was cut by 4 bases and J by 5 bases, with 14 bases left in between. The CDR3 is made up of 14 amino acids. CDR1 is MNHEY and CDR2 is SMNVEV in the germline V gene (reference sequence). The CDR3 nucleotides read TGTGCCAGCAGTTACGCTACCGGGTATACTGAAGCTTTCTTT. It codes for CASSYATGYTEAFF.

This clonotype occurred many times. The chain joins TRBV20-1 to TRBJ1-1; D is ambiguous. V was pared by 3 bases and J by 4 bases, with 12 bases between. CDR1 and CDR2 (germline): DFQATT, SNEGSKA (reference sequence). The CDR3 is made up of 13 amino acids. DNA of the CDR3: TGCAGTGCTAGCGGAGGTCGGGTCACTGAAGCTTTCTTT. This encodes CSASGGRVTEAFF.

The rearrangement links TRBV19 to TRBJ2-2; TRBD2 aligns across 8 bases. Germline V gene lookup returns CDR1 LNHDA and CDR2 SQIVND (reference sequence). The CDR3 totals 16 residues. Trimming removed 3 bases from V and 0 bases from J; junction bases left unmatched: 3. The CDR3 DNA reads TGTGCCAGTAGTATGCAGACTAGCGCGAACACCGGGGAGCTGTTTTTT. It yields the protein CASSMQTSANTGELFF.

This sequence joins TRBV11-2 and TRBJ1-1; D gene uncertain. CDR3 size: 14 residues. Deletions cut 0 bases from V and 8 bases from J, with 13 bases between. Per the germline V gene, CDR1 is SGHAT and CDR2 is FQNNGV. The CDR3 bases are TGTGCCAGCAGCTTAGAAGGTGCCTCCGTCGAAGCTTTCTTT. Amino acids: CASSLEGASVEAFF. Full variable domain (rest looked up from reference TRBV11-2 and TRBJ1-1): EAGVAQSPRYKIIEKRQSVAFWCNPISGHATLYWYQQILGQGPKLLIQFQNNGVVDDSQLPKDRFSAERLKGVDSTLKIQPAKLEDSAVYLCASSLEGASVEAFFGQGTRLTVV.

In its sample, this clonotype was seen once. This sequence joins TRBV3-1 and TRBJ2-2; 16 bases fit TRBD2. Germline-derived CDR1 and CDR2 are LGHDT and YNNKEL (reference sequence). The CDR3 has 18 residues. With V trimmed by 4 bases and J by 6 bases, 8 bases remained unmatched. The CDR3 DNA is TGTGCCAGCAGCCGCCTAGGGACTAGCGGGGGGGCCGCCGGGGAGCTGTTTTTT. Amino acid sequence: CASSRLGTSGGAAGELFF.

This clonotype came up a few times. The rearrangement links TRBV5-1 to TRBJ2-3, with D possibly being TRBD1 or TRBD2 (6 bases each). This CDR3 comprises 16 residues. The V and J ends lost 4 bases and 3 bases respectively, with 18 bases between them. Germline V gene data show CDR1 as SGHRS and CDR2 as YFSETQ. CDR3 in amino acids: CASSVPGGGKTDTQYF. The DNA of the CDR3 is TGCGCCAGCAGCGTACCAGGAGGGGGGAAGACAGATACGCAGTATTTT.

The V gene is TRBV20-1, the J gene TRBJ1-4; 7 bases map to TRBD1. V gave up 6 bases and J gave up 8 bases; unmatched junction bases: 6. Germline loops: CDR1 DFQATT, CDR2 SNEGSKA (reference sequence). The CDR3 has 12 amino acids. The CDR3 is CSATGKEEKLFF. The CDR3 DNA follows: TGCAGTGCGACAGGGAAGGAAGAAAAACTGTTTTTT.

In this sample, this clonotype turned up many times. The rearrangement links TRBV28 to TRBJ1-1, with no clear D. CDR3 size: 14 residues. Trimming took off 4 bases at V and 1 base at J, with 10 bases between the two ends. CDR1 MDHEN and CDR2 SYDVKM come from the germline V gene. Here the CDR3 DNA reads TGTGCCAGCAGTTGGAGGGCCGCGAACACTGAAGCTTTCTTT. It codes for CASSWRAANTEAFF. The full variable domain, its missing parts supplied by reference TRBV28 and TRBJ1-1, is DVKVTQSSRYLVKRTGEKVFLECVQDMDHENMFWYRQDPGLGLRLIYFSYDVKMKEKGDIPEGYSVSREKKERFSLILESASTNQTSMYLCASSWRAANTEAFFGQGTRLTVV.

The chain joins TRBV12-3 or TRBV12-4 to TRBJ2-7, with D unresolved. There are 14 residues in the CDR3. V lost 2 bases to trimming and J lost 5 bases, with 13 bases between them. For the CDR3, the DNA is TGTGCCAGCAGTTTATTGCTAGATTACCACGAGCAGTACTTC. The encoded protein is CASSLLLDYHEQYF.

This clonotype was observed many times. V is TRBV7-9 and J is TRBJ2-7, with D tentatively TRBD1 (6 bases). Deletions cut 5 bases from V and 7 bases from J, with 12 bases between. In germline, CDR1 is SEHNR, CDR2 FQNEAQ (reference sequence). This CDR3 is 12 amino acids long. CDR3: CASSEVGTEQYF. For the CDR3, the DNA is TGTGCCAGCAGCGAGGTAGGGACAGAGCAGTACTTC.

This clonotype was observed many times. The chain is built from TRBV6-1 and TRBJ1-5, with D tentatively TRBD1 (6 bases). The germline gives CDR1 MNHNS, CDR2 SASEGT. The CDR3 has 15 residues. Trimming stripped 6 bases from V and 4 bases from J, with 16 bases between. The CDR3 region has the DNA TGTGCCAGCAGCAGGGACACTTTTGGGAATCAGCCCCAGCATTTT. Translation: CASSRDTFGNQPQHF.

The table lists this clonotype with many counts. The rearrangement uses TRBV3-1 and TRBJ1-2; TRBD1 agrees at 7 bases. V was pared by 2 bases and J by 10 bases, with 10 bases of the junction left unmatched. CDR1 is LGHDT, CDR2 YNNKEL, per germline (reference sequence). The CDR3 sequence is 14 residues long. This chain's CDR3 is CASSQPGTALSYTF. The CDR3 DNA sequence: TGTGCCAGCAGCCAACCCGGGACAGCCCTATCCTACACCTTC. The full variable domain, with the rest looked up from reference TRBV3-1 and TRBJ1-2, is DTAVSQTPKYLVTQMGNDKSIKCEQNLGHDTMYWYKQDSKKFLKIMFSYNNKELIINETVPNRFSPKSPDKAHLNLHINSLELGDSAVYFCASSQPGTALSYTFGSGTRLTVV.

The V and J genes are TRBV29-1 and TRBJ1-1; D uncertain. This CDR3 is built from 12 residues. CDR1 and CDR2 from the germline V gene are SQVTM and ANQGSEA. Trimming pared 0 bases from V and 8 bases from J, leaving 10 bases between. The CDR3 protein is CSVEERQTEAFF. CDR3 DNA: TGCAGCGTTGAAGAAAGGCAGACAGAAGCTTTCTTT.

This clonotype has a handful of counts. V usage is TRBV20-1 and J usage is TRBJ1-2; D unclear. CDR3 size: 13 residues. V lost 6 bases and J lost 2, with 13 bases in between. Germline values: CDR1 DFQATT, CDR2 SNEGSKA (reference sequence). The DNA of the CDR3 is TGCAGTGCGACCCCAGTAAGCAACTATGGCTACACCTTC. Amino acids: CSATPVSNYGYTF.

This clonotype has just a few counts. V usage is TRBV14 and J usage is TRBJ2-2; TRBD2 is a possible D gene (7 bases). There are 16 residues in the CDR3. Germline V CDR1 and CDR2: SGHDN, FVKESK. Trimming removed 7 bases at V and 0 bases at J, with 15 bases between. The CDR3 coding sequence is TGTGCCAGCACCGCCCGGGGGGCAACGAACACCGGGGAGCTGTTTTTT. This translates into CASTARGATNTGELFF.

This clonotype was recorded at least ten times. CDR3 in amino acids: CASSLAERHYSNQPQHF. The CDR3, as DNA: TGTGCCAGCAGTTTAGCGGAGAGACATTATAGCAATCAGCCCCAGCATTTT. The chain uses TRBV12-3 or TRBV12-4 and TRBJ1-5, with unresolved D. V was trimmed by 0 bases and J by 0 bases, leaving 12 bases between them. The CDR3 spans 17 residues.

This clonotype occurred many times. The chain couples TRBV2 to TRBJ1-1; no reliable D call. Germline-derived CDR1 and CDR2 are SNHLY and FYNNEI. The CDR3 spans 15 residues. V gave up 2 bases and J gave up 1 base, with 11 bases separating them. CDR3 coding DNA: TGTGCCAGCAGTGAAAGGGTTACTCCGAACACTGAAGCTTTCTTT. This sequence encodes CASSERVTPNTEAFF.

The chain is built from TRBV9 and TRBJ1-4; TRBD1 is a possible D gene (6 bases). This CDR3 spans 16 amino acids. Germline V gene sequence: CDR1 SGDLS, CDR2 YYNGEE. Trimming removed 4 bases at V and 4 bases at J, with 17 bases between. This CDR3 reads CASSPEGTGSNEKLFF. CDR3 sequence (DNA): TGTGCCAGCAGCCCAGAGGGTACAGGGAGTAATGAAAAACTGTTTTTT.

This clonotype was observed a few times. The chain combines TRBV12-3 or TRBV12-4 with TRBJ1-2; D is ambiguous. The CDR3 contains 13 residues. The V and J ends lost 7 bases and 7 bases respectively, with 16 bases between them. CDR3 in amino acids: CASTLYGSGGYTF. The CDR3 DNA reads TGTGCCAGCACCCTCTATGGCTCGGGTGGCTACACCTTC.

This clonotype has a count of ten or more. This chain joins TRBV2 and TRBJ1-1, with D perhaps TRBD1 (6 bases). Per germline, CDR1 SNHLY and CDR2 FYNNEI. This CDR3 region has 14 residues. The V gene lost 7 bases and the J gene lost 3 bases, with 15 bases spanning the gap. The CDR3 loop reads CASKKQGFDTEAFF. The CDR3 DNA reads TGTGCCAGCAAGAAACAGGGTTTTGACACTGAAGCTTTCTTT.

The CDR3 loop reads CASSVWTVTGELFF. CDR3 DNA: TGTGCCAGCAGCGTTTGGACAGTCACCGGGGAGCTGTTTTTT. The rearrangement links TRBV7-9 to TRBJ2-2, with D possibly matching TRBD1 (6 bases). V lost 5 bases and J 4 bases, leaving 11 bases between the germline ends. The germline V gene has CDR1 SEHNR and CDR2 FQNEAQ (reference sequence). The CDR3 spans 14 residues.